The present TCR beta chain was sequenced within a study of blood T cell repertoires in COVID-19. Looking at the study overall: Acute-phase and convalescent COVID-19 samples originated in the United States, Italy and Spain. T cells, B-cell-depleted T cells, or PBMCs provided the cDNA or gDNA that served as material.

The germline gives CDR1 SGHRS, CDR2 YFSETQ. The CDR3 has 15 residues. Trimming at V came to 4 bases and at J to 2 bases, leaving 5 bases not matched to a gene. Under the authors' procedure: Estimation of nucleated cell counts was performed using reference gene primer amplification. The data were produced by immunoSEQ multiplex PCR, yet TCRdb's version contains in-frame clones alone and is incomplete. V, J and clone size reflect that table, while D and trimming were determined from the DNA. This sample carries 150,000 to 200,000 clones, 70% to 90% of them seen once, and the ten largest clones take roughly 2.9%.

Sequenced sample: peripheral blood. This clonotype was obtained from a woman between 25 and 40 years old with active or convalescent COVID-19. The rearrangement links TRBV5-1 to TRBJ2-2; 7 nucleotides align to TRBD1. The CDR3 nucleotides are TGCGCCAGCAGCCGACAGGGAACTAACACCGGGGAGCTGTTTTTT. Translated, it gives CASSRQGTNTGELFF.